These 4 T cell receptor beta chains share one sample of origin, sequenced in a study of OX40 agonist ivuxolimab in advanced cancers. Data came from immunoSEQ multiplex PCR; TCRdb stores just in-frame clones and leaves some out. The sample includes around 70,000 clones, 88% seen only once; the top ten take under 1%. Sequencing used CD4+ or CD8+ T cells sorted from blood, obtained in a trial of the OX40 agonist ivuxolimab. The receptors shown here come from an adult with an advanced solid tumor such as melanoma, head and neck, liver or kidney cancer.

J is TRBJ2-7 and V is TRBV5-4; weak D call: TRBD1 (5 bases). The CDR3 consists of 15 residues. Germline V lookup: CDR1 SGHNT, CDR2 YYREEE (reference sequence). V lost 0 bases and J lost 0, with 10 bases in between. Here the CDR3 reads CASSLDYRSSYEQYF. The DNA of the CDR3 is TGTGCCAGCAGCTTGGATTACAGGAGCTCCTACGAGCAGTACTTC.

This clone was recorded once. The genes are TRBV7-2 and TRBJ1-3; D unclear. This CDR3 region has 14 residues. V lost 4 bases to trimming and J lost 1 base, with 8 bases between them. The germline V gene has CDR1 SGHTA and CDR2 FQGNSA. CDR3 loop: CASSWDGSGNTIYF. As DNA, the CDR3 is TGTGCCAGCAGCTGGGATGGGTCTGGAAACACCATATATTTT.

The CDR3 DNA follows: TGTGCCACCCGGGCAGAGACTAGCTACCACGAGCAGTACTTC. Encoded protein: CATRAETSYHEQYF. The chain is built from TRBV19 and TRBJ2-7, with 7 bases lining up with TRBD2. V dropped 10 bases and J dropped 5; count of bases not matched to a gene: 14. Looked up from germline, CDR1 is LNHDA and CDR2 is SQIVND (reference sequence). The CDR3 extends over 14 amino acids. The complete variable domain, with remaining parts taken from reference TRBV19 and TRBJ2-7, reads DGGITQSPKYLFRKEGQNVTLSCEQNLNHDAMYWYRQDPGQGLRLIYYSQIVNDFQKGDIAEGYSVSREKKESFPLTVTSAQKNPTAFYLCATRAETSYHEQYFGPGTRLTVT.

The gene calls are TRBV28 and TRBJ2-3; D perhaps matches TRBD2 (5 bases). The CDR3 extends over 15 amino acids. Per germline, CDR1 MDHEN and CDR2 SYDVKM. Trimming took 6 bases from V and 0 from J, leaving 13 bases between them. Here the CDR3 DNA reads TGTGCCAGCAGCGAAAACGGGAAGAGCACAGATACGCAGTATTTT. This codes for CASSENGKSTDTQYF.